This record looks at one T cell receptor (beta chain) sequence and its context. The library came from three nested PCR rounds adapted from ARM-PCR protocols. TCRdb fed the multiplex PCR reads into MiXCR, producing one record per CDR3 protein. This table holds about 82,000 distinct CDR3 sequences, around 77% found once. This sample's RNA came from whole unsorted tissue. This sample was taken from a study of tumor and adjacent non-tumor tissue in lung cancer. Germline V gives CDR1 MDHEN, CDR2 SYDVKM. There are 11 residues in the CDR3. V was clipped by 5 bases and J by 14 bases, with 10 bases between them.

The sequencing sample was made of lung tumor tissue. The origin of this receptor is a woman aged 45-65 years with non-small cell lung cancer. The V and J genes are TRBV28 and TRBJ1-6; D uncertain. The CDR3 is CASSAMESLHF. CDR3 sequence (DNA): TGTGCCAGCAGTGCCATGGAATCCCTCCACTTT. Combining the CDR3 with reference TRBV28 and TRBJ1-6 gives the whole variable domain DVKVTQSSRYLVKRTGEKVFLECVQDMDHENMFWYRQDPGLGLRLIYFSYDVKMKEKGDIPEGYSVSREKKERFSLILESASTNQTSMYLCASSAMESLHFGNGTRLTVT.